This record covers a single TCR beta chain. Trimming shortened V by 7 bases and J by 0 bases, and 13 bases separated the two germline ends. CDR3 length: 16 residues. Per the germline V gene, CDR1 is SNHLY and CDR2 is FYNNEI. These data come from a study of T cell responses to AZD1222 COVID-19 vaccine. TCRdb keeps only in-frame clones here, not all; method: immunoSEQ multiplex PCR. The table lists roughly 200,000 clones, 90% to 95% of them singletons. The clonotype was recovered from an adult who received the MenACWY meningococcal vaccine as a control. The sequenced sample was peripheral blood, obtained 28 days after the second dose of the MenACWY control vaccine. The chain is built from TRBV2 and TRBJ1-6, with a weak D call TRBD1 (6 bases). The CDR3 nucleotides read TGTGCCAGCATAGAGGGGGGAAGCTCCTATAATTCACCCCTCCACTTT. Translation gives CASIEGGSSYNSPLHF.